The clone carrying this T cell receptor beta chain has ten or more counts. Its antigen remains unknown. Trimming stripped 2 bases from V and 4 bases from J, with 10 bases between. CDR1 and CDR2 from the germline V gene are SEHNR and FQNEAQ (reference sequence). The CDR3 loop spans 14 amino acids. Genomic DNA templated the TCR beta VDJ and CDR3 profiling. Via MiXCR, TCRdb re-called the reads, giving one row per CDR3 protein. The data show about 210,000 distinct CDR3 sequences, roughly 35% seen once. The data belong to a study of CD8+CD57+ T cells in acquired aplastic anemia. Across the whole study: 3.2 ug was the average amount of DNA from sorted CD4+ and CD8+ cells. As sequenced from healthy donors, CD4+ cells averaged roughly 11 million reads.

The study, taken as a whole, reports: Patients and controls shared under 35 CD8+ CDR3 sequences, which appeared highly expressed in patients and within their immunodominant clones.

Sequenced sample: sorted CD4+, CD8+, or CD8+CD57+ T cells (not recorded which) from PBMCs. This TCR was recovered from a human donor in good health, serving as a control. The chain has TRBV7-9 and TRBJ2-3, with D uncertain. The CDR3 loop is CASSLSPAADTQYF. In DNA form, the CDR3 reads TGTGCCAGCAGCTTATCCCCGGCCGCAGATACGCAGTATTTT.